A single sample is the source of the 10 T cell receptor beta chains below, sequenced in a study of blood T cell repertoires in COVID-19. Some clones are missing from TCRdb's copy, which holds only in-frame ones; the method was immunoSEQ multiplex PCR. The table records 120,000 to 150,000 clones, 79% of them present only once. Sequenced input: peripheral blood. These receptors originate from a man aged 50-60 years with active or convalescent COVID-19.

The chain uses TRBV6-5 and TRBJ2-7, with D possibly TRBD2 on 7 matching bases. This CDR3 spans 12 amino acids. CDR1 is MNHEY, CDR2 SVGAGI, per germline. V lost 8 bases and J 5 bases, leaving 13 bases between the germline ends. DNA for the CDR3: TGTGCCAGCGGGAGGGGGGGCGACGAGCAGTACTTC. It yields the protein CASGRGGDEQYF.

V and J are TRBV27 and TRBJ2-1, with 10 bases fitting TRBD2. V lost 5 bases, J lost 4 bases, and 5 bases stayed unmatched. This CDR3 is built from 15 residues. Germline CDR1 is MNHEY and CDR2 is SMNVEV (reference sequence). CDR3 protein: CASSIAGGGYNEQFF. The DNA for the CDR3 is TGTGCCAGCAGTATAGCGGGAGGAGGGTACAATGAGCAGTTCTTC.

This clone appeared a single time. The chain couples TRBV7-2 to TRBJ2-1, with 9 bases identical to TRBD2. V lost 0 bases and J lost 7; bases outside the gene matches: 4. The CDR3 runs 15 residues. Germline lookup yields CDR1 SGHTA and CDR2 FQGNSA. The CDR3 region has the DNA TGTGCCAGCAGCTTAGCCAGCGGGAGGCTTAATGAGCAGTTCTTC. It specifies CASSLASGRLNEQFF.

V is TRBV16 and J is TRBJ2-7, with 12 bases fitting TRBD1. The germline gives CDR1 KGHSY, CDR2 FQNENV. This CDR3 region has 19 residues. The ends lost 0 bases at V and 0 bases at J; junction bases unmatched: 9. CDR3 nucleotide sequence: TGTGCCAGCAGCCAATCGCCGGGGACAGGGGGCAAGAGCTCCTACGAGCAGTACTTC. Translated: CASSQSPGTGGKSSYEQYF.

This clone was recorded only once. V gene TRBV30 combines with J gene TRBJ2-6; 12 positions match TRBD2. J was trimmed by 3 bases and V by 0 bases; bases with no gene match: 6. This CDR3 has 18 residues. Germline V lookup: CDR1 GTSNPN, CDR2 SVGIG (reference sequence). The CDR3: CAWSVETSGRYGANVLTF. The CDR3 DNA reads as TGTGCCTGGAGTGTTGAGACTAGCGGGAGATATGGGGCCAACGTCCTGACTTTC. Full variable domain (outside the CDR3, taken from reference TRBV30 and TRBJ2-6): SQTIHQWPATLVQPVGSPLSLECTVEGTSNPNLYWYRQAAGRGLQLLFYSVGIGQISSEVPQNLSASRPQDRQFILSSKKLLLSDSGFYLCAWSVETSGRYGANVLTFGAGSRLTVL.

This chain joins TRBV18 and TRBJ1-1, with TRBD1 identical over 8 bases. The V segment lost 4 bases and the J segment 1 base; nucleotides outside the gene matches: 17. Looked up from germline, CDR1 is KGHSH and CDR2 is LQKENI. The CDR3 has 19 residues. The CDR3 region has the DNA TGTGCCAGCTCACTAAGGCCTCCGGGACAGGTGAGGGGGAACACTGAAGCTTTCTTT. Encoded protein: CASSLRPPGQVRGNTEAFF.

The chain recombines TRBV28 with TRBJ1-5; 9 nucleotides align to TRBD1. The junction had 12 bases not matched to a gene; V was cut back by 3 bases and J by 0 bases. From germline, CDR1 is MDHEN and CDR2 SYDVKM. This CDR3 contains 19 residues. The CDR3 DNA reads TGTGCCAGCAGTTTCCCCTCGGGACAGGGTACCTTTAGCAATCAGCCCCAGCATTTT. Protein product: CASSFPSGQGTFSNQPQHF.

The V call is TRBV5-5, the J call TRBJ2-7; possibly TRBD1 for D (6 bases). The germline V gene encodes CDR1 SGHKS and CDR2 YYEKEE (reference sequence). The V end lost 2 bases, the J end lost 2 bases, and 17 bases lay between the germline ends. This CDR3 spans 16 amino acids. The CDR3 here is CASSLPSDRPTYEQYF. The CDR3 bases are TGTGCCAGCAGCTTACCTTCGGACAGACCTACCTACGAGCAGTACTTC.

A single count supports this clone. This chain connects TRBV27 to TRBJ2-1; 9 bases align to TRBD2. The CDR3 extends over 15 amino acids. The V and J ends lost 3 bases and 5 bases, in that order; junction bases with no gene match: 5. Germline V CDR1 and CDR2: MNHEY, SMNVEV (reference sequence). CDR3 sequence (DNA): TGTGCCAGCAGTTTGAAGACTAGCGGTGACAATGAGCAGTTCTTC. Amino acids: CASSLKTSGDNEQFF.

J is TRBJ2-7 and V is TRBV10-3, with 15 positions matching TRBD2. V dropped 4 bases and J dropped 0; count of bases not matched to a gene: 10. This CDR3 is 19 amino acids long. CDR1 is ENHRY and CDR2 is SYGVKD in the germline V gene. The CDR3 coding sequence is TGTGCCATCAGTGGTGTGGGGACTAGCGGGAGGAAAAGCTCCTACGAGCAGTACTTC. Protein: CAISGVGTSGRKSSYEQYF.